This TCR beta chain was obtained from a study of T-cell reconstitution after alpha-beta-depleted transplantation in children. Regarding the study as a whole: Certain patients had high TCRbeta diversity at day 60, and it came from recipient T cells and thymic progenitors that survived. About two months after transplant, alpha-beta T cells reportedly came from several hundred expanded graft clones. Newly generated T cells supplied most T-cell counts and diversity one year post-transplant.

A remark on this clonotype: Its antigen is unidentified.

Unique molecular identifiers were used to barcode this TCRbeta library. One entry per CDR3 protein results from TCRdb running MiXCR on the PCR reads. Among 780,000 or so distinct CDR3 sequences listed, 16% were seen once. CDR3 length: 16 amino acids. Trimming removed 5 bases from V and 1 base from J; junction bases left unmatched: 7. The rearrangement links TRBV12-3 or TRBV12-4 to TRBJ2-1; 8 bases fit TRBD2. The sample was PBMCs, mostly from graft donor cells, taken 360 days after TCRalphabeta/CD19-depleted stem cell transplant. This TCR was sampled from a male patient between 10 and 17 years old who had a stem cell transplant for acute lymphoblastic leukemia, so the T cells may come from the graft donor. The CDR3 DNA reads as TGTGCCAGCAGTCACAGCGGGGGAGGGTCCTACAATGAGCAGTTCTTC. Residues: CASSHSGGGSYNEQFF.